This entry describes one TCR beta chain. Its antigen is currently unknown. The source of the sample is a study of CXCR3-negative and CXCR3-positive naive CD8 T cells. Broader study findings: Comparison of naive CXCR3-negative and CXCR3-positive cells revealed similar TRBV-TRBJ usage, while memory cells differed. CXCR3-positive naive cells carried more hydrophobic TRB CDR3s than CXCR3-negative ones. Upon cryopreservation, CXCR3 expression partially decreased, and most assays used fresh PBMCs.

Germline V gives CDR1 SQVTM, CDR2 ANQGSEA. The length of the CDR3 is 13 residues. The TRB libraries of cDNA were built by UMI-labeled 5' RACE. No DNA is given; TCRdb re-called the 5' RACE reads and lists each CDR3 protein once. The sample table sets out under 150,000 distinct CDR3 sequences. The gene calls are TRBV29-1 and TRBJ2-7; TCRdb indicates TRBD2, and absent DNA this call remains unverified. This sequence was found in a human donor in good health. Some clones in this sample may be carry-over from other donors' samples. The material sequenced was naive CXCR3+ CD8+ T cells from blood. Subset given: CD45RO-CCR7+CD27+CD95- naive CD8+ T cells expressing CXCR3 (TNR3+). The CDR3 protein is CSVSSGYSYEQYF.